Below are 25 T cell receptor beta chains sequenced from a single sample in a study of blood T cell repertoires in COVID-19. Here immunoSEQ multiplex PCR was the method, and the copy in TCRdb shows in-frame clones only, minus some. The sample shows some 210,000 clones, approximately 78% of them seen only once. The source material was PBMCs or T cells enriched from blood (not recorded which). The receptors were gathered from a man in his forties or fifties who had recovered from COVID-19.

The chain employs TRBV10-3 and TRBJ2-7; D possibly corresponds to TRBD1 (6 bases). Between the trimmed V and J ends, which lost 10 bases and 2 bases, there was a span of 18 bases. The CDR3 is made up of 14 amino acids. Germline-derived CDR1 and CDR2 are ENHRY and SYGVKD. This CDR3 is CATAQGRGAYEQYF. The CDR3 DNA reads TGTGCCACCGCACAGGGACGGGGTGCCTACGAGCAGTACTTC.

The chain couples TRBV11-3 to TRBJ2-3; D is unclear. The V gene lost 4 bases and the J gene lost 4 bases, with 9 bases spanning the gap. The CDR3 totals 13 residues. CDR1 is SGHNT and CDR2 is YENEEA in the germline V gene. The CDR3 DNA is TGTGCCAGCAGCTCCTCCCGGGCAGATACGCAGTATTTT. Translation gives CASSSSRADTQYF.

The chain combines TRBV20-1 with TRBJ2-1, with 8 positions matching TRBD2. Trimming cost V 3 bases and J 3 bases; bases outside gene matches: 1. The CDR3 runs 13 residues. Germline CDR1 is DFQATT and CDR2 is SNEGSKA (reference sequence). The CDR3 is CSASAGGYNEQFF. The DNA of the CDR3 is TGCAGTGCTAGTGCGGGGGGCTACAATGAGCAGTTCTTC.

This CDR3 is CSASRGGGRSYNEQFF. The CDR3 DNA follows: TGCAGTGCTAGTAGGGGGGGCGGGAGGTCCTACAATGAGCAGTTCTTC. The chain employs TRBV20-1 and TRBJ2-1; 8 bases are a match to TRBD2. The length of the CDR3 is 16 residues. Trimming took 3 bases from V and 1 from J; bases not matched to a gene: 8. Per germline, CDR1 DFQATT and CDR2 SNEGSKA (reference sequence).

Only a few counts were recorded for this clone. The V and J genes are TRBV11-2 and TRBJ1-1, with TRBD1 identical over 7 bases. The V and J ends lost 6 bases and 0 bases, in that order; junction bases with no gene match: 1. CDR3 length equals 13 residues. Germline CDR1 is SGHAT and CDR2 is FQNNGV. CDR3 residues: CASRGQLNTEAFF. CDR3 sequence (DNA): TGTGCCAGCAGGGGACAGTTGAACACTGAAGCTTTCTTT.

The chain uses TRBV7-2 and TRBJ2-1; 12 positions agree with TRBD2. Trimming removed 6 bases from V and 8 bases from J; junction bases left unmatched: 8. Looked up from germline, CDR1 is SGHTA and CDR2 is FQGNSA. The length of the CDR3 is 15 residues. The CDR3 loop reads CASSLTSGRRDEQFF. DNA for the CDR3: TGTGCCAGCAGTCTAACTAGCGGGAGGAGAGATGAGCAGTTCTTC.

The chain is built from TRBV11-2 and TRBJ2-1, with 10 bases that match TRBD2. Germline trimming cut 5 bases from V and 4 bases from J; bases unmatched to any gene: 8. CDR1 is SGHAT and CDR2 is FQNNGV in the germline V gene. The CDR3 runs to 16 residues. CDR3 sequence: CASSLRSSGRYNEQFF. Here the CDR3 DNA reads TGTGCCAGCAGCCTTAGGTCTAGCGGGAGATACAATGAGCAGTTCTTC.

This chain uses TRBV21-1 with TRBJ2-5; the table assigns TRBD2, which was not confirmed against the DNA. TRBV21-1 is listed as a pseudogene. There are 16 residues in the CDR3. The CDR3 loop is CASSWGLAEASGTQYF. The CDR3 DNA is TGTGCCAGCAGCTGGGGACTAGCGGAGGCCTCTGGGACCCAGTACTTC.

This clone was seen repeatedly, ten times or more. V is TRBV6-5 and J is TRBJ2-3; TRBD2 aligns across 8 bases. CDR3 length: 15 amino acids. Unmatched junction bases numbered 7, after V lost 7 bases and J lost 1 base. Germline-derived CDR1 and CDR2 are MNHEY and SVGAGI. The CDR3 is CASTGGGVGTDTQYF. In nucleotides, the CDR3 is TGTGCCAGCACGGGAGGGGGGGTTGGCACAGATACGCAGTATTTT.

This chain connects TRBV2 to TRBJ1-2, with a tentative D call TRBD1 (5 bases). Trimming removed 7 bases at V and 2 bases at J, with 8 bases between. This CDR3 region has 12 residues. Germline CDR1 and CDR2: SNHLY and FYNNEI. The CDR3 region is CASTSGNYGYTF. CDR3 nucleotides: TGTGCCAGCACGTCAGGGAACTATGGCTACACCTTC.

The chain recombines TRBV19 with TRBJ2-1, with D perhaps matching TRBD2 (5 bases). The germline V and J ends were trimmed by 7 bases and 9 bases, with 22 bases remaining between them. The CDR3 has 15 amino acids. Germline loops: CDR1 LNHDA, CDR2 SQIVND (reference sequence). The CDR3: CASTGHYYLGGEQFF. The CDR3 nucleotides read TGTGCCAGTACCGGCCACTACTACCTAGGAGGTGAGCAGTTCTTC.

CDR3 residues: CASSPDIMSSYEQYF. The CDR3 DNA reads as TGTGCCAGCTCACCAGACATTATGAGCTCCTACGAGCAGTACTTC. The chain employs TRBV18 and TRBJ2-7, with no clear D. Germline V gives CDR1 KGHSH, CDR2 LQKENI. CDR3 size: 15 residues. Between the trimmed V and J ends, which lost 2 bases and 0 bases, there was a span of 11 bases. Full variable domain (outside the CDR3, taken from reference TRBV18 and TRBJ2-7): NAGVMQNPRHLVRRRGQEARLRCSPMKGHSHVYWYRQLPEEGLKFMVYLQKENIIDESGMPKERFSAEFPKEGPSILRIQQVVRGDSAAYFCASSPDIMSSYEQYFGPGTRLTVT.

CDR3 region: CASILTGELFF. As DNA, the CDR3 is TGTGCCAGCATCCTCACCGGGGAGCTGTTTTTT. The genes are TRBV12-3 or TRBV12-4 and TRBJ2-2, with unresolved D. The ends were cut back, 7 bases at V and 4 bases at J, with 4 bases in the middle. The CDR3 spans 11 residues.

The rearrangement links TRBV3-1 (or the pseudogene TRBV3-2) to TRBJ1-1; D gene ambiguous. From germline, CDR1 is LGHDT and CDR2 YNNKEL (reference sequence). The CDR3 runs 13 residues. V lost 1 base and J 2 bases, leaving 5 bases between the germline ends. The CDR3 here is CASSQGVNTEAFF. The CDR3 nucleotides read TGTGCCAGCAGCCAAGGCGTTAACACTGAAGCTTTCTTT.

The J gene is TRBJ2-1, the V gene TRBV24-1; no clear D gene. This CDR3 is built from 11 residues. Trimming shortened V by 2 bases and J by 10 bases, and 5 bases separated the two germline ends. Germline values: CDR1 KGHDR, CDR2 SFDVKD. The CDR3 DNA follows: TGTGCCACCAGTGATTGGGCAGAGCAGTTCTTC. Translating gives CATSDWAEQFF.

The genes are TRBV10-1 and TRBJ2-5, with D perhaps TRBD1 (7 bases). CDR3 length: 14 residues. Germline CDR1 is WNHNN and CDR2 is SYGVQD (reference sequence). Trimming left V 2 bases short and J 4 bases short, with 11 bases between. CDR3 loop: CASSEGGGGETQYF. The CDR3 DNA sequence: TGCGCCAGCAGTGAGGGAGGGGGCGGAGAGACCCAGTACTTC.

This clone was found a few times. This chain connects TRBV18 to TRBJ2-1; the match to TRBD2 covers 8 bases. This CDR3 contains 15 residues. Looked up from germline, CDR1 is KGHSH and CDR2 is LQKENI. Germline trimming cut 4 bases from V and 8 bases from J; bases unmatched to any gene: 10. CDR3 protein: CASSQIPGGPDEQFF. As DNA, the CDR3 is TGTGCCAGCTCACAAATCCCGGGGGGGCCGGATGAGCAGTTCTTC.

The chain links TRBV6-5 to TRBJ1-1; 9 bases line up with TRBD1. CDR1 and CDR2 (germline): MNHEY, SVGAGI. CDR3 length: 14 residues. Trimming at V came to 0 bases and at J to 7 bases, leaving 3 bases not matched to a gene. Here the CDR3 reads CASSYSGTGREAFF. CDR3 DNA sequence: TGTGCCAGCAGTTACTCAGGGACAGGGCGTGAAGCTTTCTTT.

J is TRBJ2-7 and V is TRBV10-1, with a tentative D call TRBD1 (5 bases). Germline V lookup: CDR1 WNHNN, CDR2 SYGVQD (reference sequence). Trimming took off 6 bases at V and 2 bases at J, with 17 bases between the two ends. The CDR3 loop spans 15 amino acids. CDR3 coding DNA: TGCGCCAGCAGCGGACCCGGCCAGGGTCCCTACGAGCAGTACTTC. Protein product: CASSGPGQGPYEQYF.

V usage is TRBV19 and J usage is TRBJ2-6, with D possibly being TRBD1 (6 bases). This CDR3 comprises 17 residues. V was shortened by 4 bases and J by 0 bases, with 13 bases between the two germline ends. Germline-derived CDR1 and CDR2 are LNHDA and SQIVND (reference sequence). CDR3 sequence reads: CASSTPGHLSGANVLTF. The CDR3 DNA is TGTGCCAGTAGTACACCGGGACACCTCTCTGGGGCCAACGTCCTGACTTTC.

V is TRBV12-3 or TRBV12-4 and J is TRBJ1-1; 7 nucleotides match TRBD1. Trimming removed 6 bases from V and 3 bases from J; junction bases left unmatched: 4. The CDR3 covers 13 residues. CDR3 coding DNA: TGTGCCAGCAGAACAGGGGTTGACACTGAAGCTTTCTTT. Its protein product is CASRTGVDTEAFF.

In this sample, this clone turned up once. V usage is TRBV9 and J usage is TRBJ2-7; 9 nucleotides line up with TRBD1. There are 15 residues in the CDR3. The germline gives CDR1 SGDLS, CDR2 YYNGEE. V gave up 2 bases and J gave up 5 bases; unmatched junction bases: 8. In DNA form, the CDR3 reads TGTGCCAGCAGCGTTACCGGGACAGGGCTCGACGAGCAGTACTTC. Its protein product is CASSVTGTGLDEQYF.

For the CDR3, the DNA is TGTGCCATCAGTGAGTCCAGTCCGGGACTAGCGGGGCCCCTCCCAGATACGCAGTATTTT. This translates into CAISESSPGLAGPLPDTQYF. The V gene is TRBV10-3, the J gene TRBJ2-3, with 13 bases that match TRBD2. With 0 bases clipped from V and 4 bases from J, the junction kept 13 bases outside the gene matches. This CDR3 has 20 residues. Germline lookup yields CDR1 ENHRY and CDR2 SYGVKD.

The CDR3 DNA follows: TGTGCCAGCTCACCAAGGGGTTCTAATGAAAAACTGTTTTTT. Translated: CASSPRGSNEKLFF. The J gene is TRBJ1-4, the V gene TRBV18; perhaps TRBD1 as D (5 bases). Germline V CDR1 and CDR2: KGHSH, LQKENI. The CDR3 has 14 residues. The V end lost 2 bases, the J end lost 3 bases, and 7 bases lay between the germline ends.

This clone was recorded a few times. The V and J genes are TRBV10-1 and TRBJ1-2; 7 bases agree with TRBD1. CDR1 and CDR2 from the germline V gene are WNHNN and SYGVQD (reference sequence). The CDR3 length is 12 residues. Germline trimming cut 2 bases from V and 9 bases from J; bases unmatched to any gene: 3. The CDR3, as DNA: TGCGCCAGCAGTGAGACAGGGGAAAGCTACACCTTC. This gives the protein CASSETGESYTF.